The 17 T cell receptor beta chains below all came from one sample that was sequenced in a study of cytotoxic CD8 clonotypes in ibrutinib-treated CLL. Profiling relied on immunoSEQ multiplex PCR, and the TCRdb table lists in-frame clones only, not all of them. The repertoire holds more than 85,000 clones, approximately 82% seen once, with 32% in the top ten. The sequences come from PBMCs, collected after 12 months of ibrutinib treatment. The receptors here all came from a human donor with chronic lymphocytic leukemia.

The V call is TRBV9, the J call TRBJ2-1; 10 positions agree with TRBD2. CDR3 length: 15 residues. Per germline, CDR1 SGDLS and CDR2 YYNGEE. Unmatched junction bases numbered 3, after V lost 0 bases and J lost 6 bases. CDR3 DNA: TGTGCCAGCAGCGTAGTAAGCGGGGGGGTCAATGAGCAGTTCTTC. Translated, it gives CASSVVSGGVNEQFF.

The V and J genes are TRBV2 and TRBJ1-1; D not certain. The CDR3 contains 11 residues. Germline-derived CDR1 and CDR2 are SNHLY and FYNNEI. Trimming took 7 bases from V and 5 from J, leaving 8 bases between them. The chain's CDR3 is CASTVGTEAFF. The CDR3 nucleotides are TGTGCCAGCACTGTGGGTACTGAAGCTTTCTTT.

Remarks on this clone: This CDR3 is also generated by other DNA sequences in the sample. V gene TRBV6-6 combines with J gene TRBJ1-1, with D uncertain. V was cut by 0 bases and J by 5 bases, with 7 bases left in between. The CDR3 runs 13 residues. The V gene's germline CDR1 is MNHNY and CDR2 SVGAGI (reference sequence). The CDR3 here is CASSYSRGTEAFF. Here the CDR3 DNA reads TGTGCCAGCAGTTACTCTCGGGGAACTGAAGCTTTCTTT.

This chain joins TRBV28 and TRBJ1-5; possible D gene TRBD1, 6 bases. CDR3 length equals 16 residues. Germline CDR1 is MDHEN and CDR2 is SYDVKM. The germline V and J ends were trimmed by 5 bases and 5 bases, with 19 bases remaining between them. CDR3 residues: CASSLPPGVGDQPQHF. The CDR3 DNA follows: TGTGCCAGCAGTCTACCCCCAGGGGTCGGCGATCAGCCCCAGCATTTT.

This clone was seen a handful of times. J is TRBJ1-2 and V is TRBV7-8; D is ambiguous. The CDR3 loop spans 13 amino acids. Germline CDR1 and CDR2: SGHVS and FQNEAQ. The V gene lost 2 bases and the J gene lost 3 bases, with 7 bases spanning the gap. The CDR3: CASSLQEHYGYTF. CDR3 in DNA: TGTGCCAGCAGCTTACAGGAACACTATGGCTACACCTTC.

The chain has TRBV21-1 and TRBJ1-1. TRBV21-1 is deemed a pseudogene. The CDR3 is made up of 13 amino acids. CDR3 DNA: TGTGCCAGCAGCAAAGAGGAGAACACTGAAGCTTTCTTT. Protein product: CASSKEENTEAFF.

The chain has TRBV6-1 and TRBJ1-2; D gene uncertain. V was pared by 1 base and J by 7 bases, with 19 bases between. Germline lookup yields CDR1 MNHNS and CDR2 SASEGT. This CDR3 is 16 amino acids long. The CDR3 sequence: CASSEEVNLFYGGYTF. Written as DNA, the CDR3 is TGTGCCAGCAGTGAAGAGGTCAACCTTTTCTATGGTGGCTACACCTTC.

The V call is TRBV5-6, the J call TRBJ1-1, with D tentatively TRBD1 (5 bases). This CDR3 is 17 amino acids long. CDR1 SGHDT and CDR2 YYEEEE come from the germline V gene. The V gene lost 4 bases and the J gene lost 2 bases, with 21 bases spanning the gap. The CDR3 is CASSLQRRVGDNTEAFF. The CDR3 DNA reads TGTGCCAGCAGCCTTCAGAGGAGGGTAGGGGATAACACTGAAGCTTTCTTT.

V usage is TRBV7-8 and J usage is TRBJ1-5; D may be TRBD1 (5 bases). There are 14 residues in the CDR3. Germline CDR1 is SGHVS and CDR2 is FQNEAQ. The V end lost 5 bases, the J end lost 10 bases, and 18 bases lay between the germline ends. The CDR3 region has the DNA TGTGCCAGCAGCCCAGCGGAGGGGACCCAACCCCAGCATTTT. Its translation is CASSPAEGTQPQHF.

The J gene is TRBJ1-2, the V gene TRBV5-5, with D hard to call. The CDR3 has 14 residues. Germline CDR1 and CDR2: SGHKS and YYEKEE (reference sequence). V was clipped by 0 bases and J by 3 bases, with 9 bases between them. The CDR3 sequence is CASSLAQLDYGYTF. CDR3 DNA sequence: TGTGCCAGCAGCTTGGCACAGCTTGACTATGGCTACACCTTC.

This rearrangement joins TRBV5-1 to TRBJ1-5, with TRBD1 matching over 9 bases. CDR1 and CDR2 from the germline V gene are SGHRS and YFSETQ. This CDR3 has 15 residues. Losses at the gene ends were 0 bases for V and 3 bases for J; bases not matched to a gene: 1. This CDR3 is CASSLGDRDNQPQHF. CDR3 sequence (DNA): TGCGCCAGCAGCTTGGGGGACAGGGACAATCAGCCCCAGCATTTT.

This clone was picked up a small number of times. The J gene is TRBJ1-5, the V gene TRBV2; D unclear. The CDR3 sequence is 13 residues long. Germline values: CDR1 SNHLY, CDR2 FYNNEI. Trimming shortened V by 0 bases and J by 6 bases, and 6 bases separated the two germline ends. Written as DNA, the CDR3 is TGTGCCAGCAGTGAAGCCCAGCCTCAGCCCCAGCATTTT. Translation: CASSEAQPQPQHF.

V gene TRBV7-9 combines with J gene TRBJ2-3; possible D gene TRBD2, 6 bases. Germline V gives CDR1 SEHNR, CDR2 FQNEAQ (reference sequence). The CDR3 totals 14 residues. The V gene lost 3 bases and the J gene lost 6 bases, with 13 bases spanning the gap. The CDR3 coding sequence is TGTGCCAGCAGCTTGAATAGTGCGGGGGATACGCAGTATTTT. Protein: CASSLNSAGDTQYF.

This chain joins TRBV30 and TRBJ2-7, with TRBD2 matching over 8 bases. The CDR3 length is 13 residues. Per the germline V gene, CDR1 is GTSNPN and CDR2 is SVGIG (reference sequence). Unmatched junction bases numbered 0, after V lost 0 bases and J lost 2 bases. CDR3 amino acids: CAWSVAGAYEQYF. CDR3 nucleotides: TGTGCCTGGAGTGTAGCGGGGGCCTACGAGCAGTACTTC.

The chain uses TRBV6-6 and TRBJ1-1; D gene ambiguous. This CDR3 region has 16 residues. Between the trimmed V and J ends, which lost 6 bases and 2 bases, there was a span of 19 bases. CDR1 is MNHNY and CDR2 is SVGAGI in the germline V gene (reference sequence). The CDR3 reads CASSPWVGLENTEAFF. In DNA form, the CDR3 reads TGTGCCAGCAGCCCGTGGGTCGGGCTGGAAAACACTGAAGCTTTCTTT.

This clone was counted once. This sequence joins TRBV10-3 and TRBJ1-2; 8 nucleotides match TRBD1. This CDR3 region has 15 residues. Germline V gives CDR1 ENHRY, CDR2 SYGVKD. J lost 6 bases, V lost 4 bases, and 10 bases had no gene match. CDR3 amino acids: CAISAGQGHIDGYTF. The CDR3 DNA is TGTGCCATCAGTGCCGGACAGGGCCATATCGATGGCTACACCTTC.

The V and J genes are TRBV28 and TRBJ1-3; D is ambiguous. The CDR3 has 14 residues. Germline values: CDR1 MDHEN, CDR2 SYDVKM. The germline V and J ends were trimmed by 5 bases and 0 bases, with 8 bases remaining between them. DNA for the CDR3: TGTGCCAGCAGTGACCGGAACTCTGGAAACACCATATATTTT. Its protein product is CASSDRNSGNTIYF.